The 7 T cell receptor beta chains reported below all come from one sample, sequenced in a study of blood T cell repertoires in COVID-19. TCRdb's copy holds only in-frame clones and misses some; the assay was immunoSEQ multiplex PCR. The data contain more than 250,000 clones, nearly 90% of them seen just once; the ten biggest clones take up 1.7%. The sequenced sample consisted of PBMCs or T cells enriched from blood (not recorded which). These receptors were collected from a woman between 18 and 29 years old with acute COVID-19.

This sequence joins TRBV7-2 and TRBJ1-5; D is perhaps TRBD1 (6 bases). The CDR3 has 15 amino acids. Germline V gene sequence: CDR1 SGHTA, CDR2 FQGNSA. Deletions cut 1 base from V and 6 bases from J, with 13 bases between. CDR3 sequence (DNA): TGTGCCAGCAGCTTAGGGCCGGGAGGGGGTCAGCCCCAGCATTTT. Amino acids: CASSLGPGGGQPQHF.

The J gene is TRBJ2-3, the V gene TRBV6-5; 8 positions agree with TRBD1. This CDR3 has 13 amino acids. Germline CDR1 MNHEY, CDR2 SVGAGI. Trimming at V came to 6 bases and at J to 5 bases, leaving 4 bases not matched to a gene. This CDR3 is CASRQGDIDTQYF. CDR3 bases: TGTGCCAGCAGACAGGGGGACATAGATACGCAGTATTTT.

J is TRBJ2-5 and V is TRBV5-4; the D gene is possibly TRBD2 (6 bases). Per the germline V gene, CDR1 is SGHNT and CDR2 is YYREEE (reference sequence). V was pared by 2 bases and J by 1 base, with 9 bases between. The CDR3 is 14 amino acids. This CDR3 reads CASSLRTIQETQYF. The CDR3 coding sequence is TGTGCCAGCAGCTTAAGGACTATCCAAGAGACCCAGTACTTC.

This chain connects TRBV7-9 to TRBJ2-7; maybe TRBD2 (6 bases). V lost 2 bases and J lost 3, with 14 bases in between. This CDR3 is built from 15 residues. Germline-derived CDR1 and CDR2 are SEHNR and FQNEAQ (reference sequence). The CDR3 bases are TGTGCCAGCAGCTTAAGGGGCGGGAACTACTACGAGCAGTACTTC. Amino acid sequence: CASSLRGGNYYEQYF.

The chain carries TRBV10-1 and TRBJ2-7, with 8 bases lining up with TRBD1. With V trimmed by 0 bases and J by 2 bases, 15 bases remained unmatched. Germline CDR1 and CDR2: WNHNN and SYGVQD (reference sequence). The CDR3 sequence is 19 residues long. CDR3 nucleotides: TGCGCCAGCAGTGAGTCACGGGCTCTACGTGGGACAGGCCCCTACGAGCAGTACTTC. Translated: CASSESRALRGTGPYEQYF.

The DNA for the CDR3 is TGTGCCAGCAGTTTTTTAGGTCTAGCGGGAGAGAATGAGCAGTTCTTC. Translating gives CASSFLGLAGENEQFF. The chain couples TRBV28 to TRBJ2-1; TRBD2 matches at 10 bases. This CDR3 contains 16 residues. Germline lookup yields CDR1 MDHEN and CDR2 SYDVKM. V lost 3 bases and J lost 7; bases outside the gene matches: 9.

The V call is TRBV9, the J call TRBJ2-1; D is unresolved. Germline assignment: CDR1 SGDLS and CDR2 YYNGEE. V was shortened by 0 bases and J by 0 bases, with 10 bases between the two germline ends. The CDR3 covers 16 residues. In nucleotides, the CDR3 is TGTGCCAGCAGCGTAGAAGGCTGGAGCTCCTACAATGAGCAGTTCTTC. It encodes CASSVEGWSSYNEQFF.